A selection of T cell receptor beta chains follows, all from one sample in a study of a mutant IDH1 vaccine in newly diagnosed glioma. Their recognized antigens are unknown. Sequencing was performed with immunoSEQ multiplex PCR; in TCRdb, only in-frame clones are kept and a portion is missing. The sample has around 58,000 clones; about 86% are singletons. The sample in question was PBMCs, obtained from a glioma patient whose treatment included an IDH1 peptide vaccine. The receptors shown here come from a young man with glioma. Each CDR3 is given with its conserved first and last residue. Each record gives: V gene, J gene, D gene, clone size, CDR3 protein, CDR3 DNA. The D gene is left open where the match is weak. Only some rows state a clone size, as once, few, many or a class for expanded clones.

>TRBV11-3|TRBJ2-1|TRBD2|-
CASSLGLAGYNEQFF
TGTGCCAGCAGCCTAGGACTAGCGGGGTACAATGAGCAGTTCTTC
>TRBV6-6|TRBJ2-1|-|-
CASSYTGTKNEQFF
TGTGCCAGCAGTTACACCGGGACAAAGAATGAGCAGTTCTTC
>TRBV7-9|TRBJ1-1|TRBD1|once
CASSFPGQGGTEAFF
TGTGCCAGCAGCTTCCCGGGACAGGGAGGGACTGAAGCTTTCTTT
>TRBV27|TRBJ1-1|-|-
CASSLNTGNTEAFF
TGTGCCAGCAGTTTAAATACTGGGAACACTGAAGCTTTCTTT
>TRBV4-1|TRBJ2-1|-|-
CASSQVGQGRANEQFF
TGCGCCAGCAGCCAAGTCGGGCAGGGGAGGGCCAATGAGCAGTTCTTC
>TRBV7-9|TRBJ1-3|-|-
CASLDSDSGNTIYF
TGTGCCAGCCTGGACAGCGACTCTGGAAACACCATATATTTT
>TRBV19|TRBJ2-2|-|-
CASSIAGAPGTGELFF
TGTGCCAGTAGTATAGCGGGGGCCCCTGGGACCGGGGAGCTGTTTTTT
>TRBV28|TRBJ1-4|-|-
CASSPLGAANEKLFF
TGTGCCAGCAGTCCTTTGGGGGCTGCTAATGAAAAACTGTTTTTT
>TRBV15|TRBJ2-1|-|-
CATSKDSNNEQFF
TGTGCCACCAGCAAGGACAGTAACAATGAGCAGTTCTTC
>TRBV18|TRBJ2-1|-|-
CASSPQGNEQFF
TGTGCCAGCTCACCGCAGGGAAATGAGCAGTTCTTC
>TRBV7-9|TRBJ2-7|-|once
CASSVEPHRAYEQYF
TGTGCCAGCAGCGTGGAGCCCCATAGGGCCTACGAGCAGTACTTC
>TRBV13|TRBJ1-5|-|once
CASSHWDGGPQHF
TGTGCCAGCAGCCATTGGGATGGGGGGCCCCAGCATTTT
>TRBV20-1|TRBJ2-7|-|-
CSARRGTEQYF
TGCAGTGCTAGAAGGGGTACTGAGCAGTACTTC
>TRBV29-1|TRBJ1-4|-|once
CSVGNDEKLFF
TGCAGCGTTGGGAACGATGAAAAACTGTTTTTT
>TRBV7-6|TRBJ2-1|-|-
CASSLEAGNYNEQFF
TGTGCCAGCAGCTTAGAGGCAGGCAACTACAATGAGCAGTTCTTC
>TRBV19|TRBJ1-2|-|-
CASTGLNYGYTF
TGTGCCAGTACGGGACTCAACTATGGCTACACCTTC
>TRBV9|TRBJ1-6|-|few
CASRGQGNNSPLHF
TGTGCCAGCAGAGGGCAGGGGAATAATTCACCCCTCCACTTT
>TRBV7-9|TRBJ1-4|TRBD1|-
CASSLYGGGGEKLFF
TGTGCCAGCAGCTTGTACGGAGGGGGCGGTGAAAAACTGTTTTTT
>TRBV28|TRBJ1-2|TRBD1|-
CASTEGGRGLYGYTF
TGTGCCAGCACTGAAGGGGGCAGGGGGCTCTATGGCTACACCTTC